A selection of T cell receptor beta chains follows, all from one sample in a study of T-cell memory formation after mild COVID-19. TCRdb re-called the 5' RACE reads with MiXCR, one entry per CDR3 protein. The sample lists some 410,000 distinct CDR3 sequences; less than 25% were seen once. The sequenced material came from PBMCs or a T cell subset sorted from them (not recorded which). These receptors originate from an adult woman who had mild COVID-19 (a few samples of this study predate the infection). Cell type and time point are not known. Each CDR3 is given with its conserved first and last residue. D genes are given only for firm matches. Size values are once, few and many counts, or a class for expanded clones, and some rows have none.

v_gene: TRBV7-2
d_gene: TRBD1
j_gene: TRBJ2-5
abundance: .
CDR3aa: CASSFNRGEETQYF
CDR3nt: TGTGCCAGCAGCTTCAACAGGGGGGAAGAGACCCAGTACTTC

v_gene: TRBV5-4
d_gene: TRBD2
j_gene: TRBJ2-1
abundance: once
CDR3aa: CASSVRGGGRASEQFF
CDR3nt: TGTGCCAGCAGCGTGCGTGGGGGCGGGAGGGCTTCTGAGCAGTTCTTC

v_gene: TRBV4-2
d_gene: .
j_gene: TRBJ1-5
abundance: once
CDR3aa: CASSQVSGQPQHF
CDR3nt: TGTGCCAGCAGCCAAGTTTCTGGGCAGCCCCAGCATTTT

v_gene: TRBV7-6
d_gene: TRBD2
j_gene: TRBJ2-3
abundance: .
CDR3aa: CASSLDQTSLDHGDTQYF
CDR3nt: TGTGCCAGCAGCTTAGACCAGACTAGCCTAGACCATGGGGATACGCAGTATTTT

v_gene: TRBV7-9
d_gene: TRBD1
j_gene: TRBJ2-7
abundance: .
CDR3aa: CASSPRDRGLDEQYF
CDR3nt: TGTGCCAGCAGCCCCCGGGACAGGGGTCTCGACGAGCAGTACTTC

v_gene: TRBV27
d_gene: .
j_gene: TRBJ2-2
abundance: few
CDR3aa: CASGGQSNTGELFF
CDR3nt: TGTGCCAGCGGGGGGCAGTCGAACACCGGGGAGCTGTTTTTT

v_gene: TRBV7-9
d_gene: .
j_gene: TRBJ2-7
abundance: few
CDR3aa: CASSSEDGTSSYEQYF
CDR3nt: TGTGCCAGCAGCTCCGAAGACGGGACCTCCTCCTACGAGCAGTACTTC

v_gene: TRBV6-2/TRBV6-3
d_gene: .
j_gene: TRBJ2-3
abundance: .
CDR3aa: CASRDLAAFTDTQYF
CDR3nt: TGTGCCAGCAGGGACTTAGCGGCCTTCACAGATACGCAGTATTTT

v_gene: TRBV5-1
d_gene: TRBD2
j_gene: TRBJ2-3
abundance: .
CDR3aa: CASKTSGRLGDTQYF
CDR3nt: TGCGCCAGCAAGACTAGCGGGAGATTGGGAGATACGCAGTATTTT

v_gene: TRBV15
d_gene: TRBD2
j_gene: TRBJ2-3
abundance: .
CDR3aa: CATSRDQPGLEITQYF
CDR3nt: TGTGCCACCAGCAGAGATCAGCCGGGACTAGAGATCACGCAGTATTTT

v_gene: TRBV12-3/TRBV12-4
d_gene: .
j_gene: TRBJ1-2
abundance: few
CDR3aa: CASSLVGSGGYTF
CDR3nt: TGTGCCAGCAGTCTCGTTGGAAGCGGAGGCTACACCTTC

v_gene: TRBV27
d_gene: .
j_gene: TRBJ1-1
abundance: .
CDR3aa: CASSPSVRVEAFF
CDR3nt: TGTGCCAGCAGCCCCTCGGTCAGGGTGGAAGCTTTCTTT

v_gene: TRBV27
d_gene: TRBD2
j_gene: TRBJ2-7
abundance: .
CDR3aa: CASSLAWAPGGGYEQYF
CDR3nt: TGTGCCAGCAGTCTCGCCTGGGCCCCGGGAGGGGGATACGAGCAGTACTTC

v_gene: TRBV7-9
d_gene: TRBD1
j_gene: TRBJ1-1
abundance: .
CDR3aa: CASSFVGQGRPLPTEAFF
CDR3nt: TGTGCCAGCAGCTTCGTAGGACAGGGAAGGCCCTTACCTACTGAAGCTTTCTTT

v_gene: TRBV20-1
d_gene: .
j_gene: TRBJ2-1
abundance: .
CDR3aa: CSAAGPESYYNEQFF
CDR3nt: TGCAGTGCTGCCGGACCTGAGAGTTACTACAATGAGCAGTTCTTC

v_gene: TRBV4-2
d_gene: TRBD2
j_gene: TRBJ2-3
abundance: .
CDR3aa: CASSQEKLAGTDTQYF
CDR3nt: TGTGCCAGCAGCCAAGAGAAGTTAGCGGGGACAGATACGCAGTATTTT

v_gene: TRBV6-2/TRBV6-3
d_gene: .
j_gene: TRBJ2-2
abundance: few
CDR3aa: CASSRAGTSNTGELFF
CDR3nt: TGTGCCAGCAGCCGAGCTGGGACATCGAACACCGGGGAGCTGTTTTTT

v_gene: TRBV7-8
d_gene: TRBD2
j_gene: TRBJ2-5
abundance: .
CDR3aa: CASSLGAGDKETQYF
CDR3nt: TGTGCCAGCAGCTTAGGCGCGGGAGACAAGGAGACCCAGTACTTC

v_gene: TRBV7-7
d_gene: TRBD2
j_gene: TRBJ2-2
abundance: .
CDR3aa: CASSVSGGAAGELFF
CDR3nt: TGTGCCAGCAGCGTTAGCGGGGGGGCTGCCGGGGAGCTGTTTTTT

v_gene: TRBV4-3
d_gene: .
j_gene: TRBJ2-1
abundance: .
CDR3aa: CASRIGVVGDNEQFF
CDR3nt: TGCGCCAGCCGCATAGGGGTCGTGGGAGACAATGAGCAGTTCTTC

v_gene: TRBV18
d_gene: TRBD2
j_gene: TRBJ2-3
abundance: few
CDR3aa: CASSPSGGASANTQYF
CDR3nt: TGTGCCAGCTCACCGAGCGGGGGGGCTTCTGCAAATACGCAGTATTTT

v_gene: TRBV6-5
d_gene: TRBD1
j_gene: TRBJ2-7
abundance: .
CDR3aa: CASSYDRGSYEQYF
CDR3nt: TGTGCCAGCAGTTACGACAGGGGCTCCTACGAGCAGTACTTC

v_gene: TRBV20-1
d_gene: TRBD2
j_gene: TRBJ2-3
abundance: few
CDR3aa: CSAREISGGAYSTDTQYF
CDR3nt: TGCAGTGCTAGAGAAATTAGCGGGGGGGCTTATAGCACAGATACGCAGTATTTT

v_gene: TRBV6-2/TRBV6-3
d_gene: .
j_gene: TRBJ2-2
abundance: few
CDR3aa: CASIDLRMGGELFF
CDR3nt: TGTGCCAGCATCGATCTCAGGATGGGCGGGGAGCTGTTTTTT

v_gene: TRBV6-2/TRBV6-3
d_gene: TRBD1
j_gene: TRBJ2-1
abundance: .
CDR3aa: CASSPSTGSSYNEQFF
CDR3nt: TGTGCCAGCAGTCCATCGACAGGGAGCTCCTACAATGAGCAGTTCTTC

v_gene: TRBV7-2
d_gene: TRBD2
j_gene: TRBJ2-1
abundance: .
CDR3aa: CASSFSGRPPSDEQFF
CDR3nt: TGTGCCAGCAGCTTTAGCGGGAGGCCCCCCTCGGATGAGCAGTTCTTC

v_gene: TRBV6-5
d_gene: .
j_gene: TRBJ2-7
abundance: few
CDR3aa: CASSYTQDGYYEQYF
CDR3nt: TGTGCCAGCAGTTACACGCAGGACGGATACTACGAGCAGTACTTC

v_gene: TRBV7-3
d_gene: .
j_gene: TRBJ2-2
abundance: few
CDR3aa: CASSLAPSLTGELFF
CDR3nt: TGTGCCAGCAGCTTAGCCCCCAGCCTCACCGGGGAGCTGTTTTTT

v_gene: TRBV30
d_gene: TRBD1
j_gene: TRBJ2-2
abundance: .
CDR3aa: CAGQGRNTGELFF
CDR3nt: TGTGCCGGACAGGGAAGGAACACCGGGGAGCTGTTTTTT

v_gene: TRBV6-1
d_gene: TRBD1
j_gene: TRBJ2-4
abundance: .
CDR3aa: CASSEATGGKNIQYF
CDR3nt: TGTGCCAGCAGTGAAGCGACAGGGGGCAAAAACATTCAGTACTTC

v_gene: TRBV7-2
d_gene: .
j_gene: TRBJ1-5
abundance: .
CDR3aa: CASSQHSNQPQHF
CDR3nt: TGTGCCAGCAGCCAGCATAGCAATCAGCCCCAGCATTTT

v_gene: TRBV14
d_gene: .
j_gene: TRBJ2-7
abundance: few
CDR3aa: CASSHMSSKVYEQYF
CDR3nt: TGTGCCAGCAGCCATATGTCCTCTAAAGTATACGAGCAGTACTTC

v_gene: TRBV5-4
d_gene: .
j_gene: TRBJ1-4
abundance: .
CDR3aa: CASSSNRAVNEKLFF
CDR3nt: TGTGCCAGCAGCAGCAACAGGGCGGTTAATGAAAAACTGTTTTTT

v_gene: TRBV12-3/TRBV12-4
d_gene: .
j_gene: TRBJ1-1
abundance: few
CDR3aa: CASSLQGLGLTEAFF
CDR3nt: TGTGCCAGCAGTTTACAGGGGTTGGGTTTAACTGAAGCTTTCTTT

v_gene: TRBV29-1
d_gene: .
j_gene: TRBJ2-5
abundance: .
CDR3aa: CSVDGVQTQYF
CDR3nt: TGCAGCGTTGATGGGGTGCAGACCCAGTACTTC

v_gene: TRBV6-1
d_gene: .
j_gene: TRBJ2-1
abundance: once
CDR3aa: CASTIANRPYNEQFF
CDR3nt: TGTGCCAGCACAATAGCGAATCGTCCCTACAATGAGCAGTTCTTC

v_gene: TRBV5-5
d_gene: .
j_gene: TRBJ2-5
abundance: few
CDR3aa: CASSLVAGTYQETQYF
CDR3nt: TGTGCCAGCAGCTTGGTGGCGGGGACTTACCAAGAGACCCAGTACTTC

v_gene: TRBV7-9
d_gene: TRBD1
j_gene: TRBJ1-2
abundance: .
CDR3aa: CASSSQSGQGLNGYTF
CDR3nt: TGTGCCAGCAGCTCGCAATCGGGACAGGGGTTAAATGGCTACACCTTC

v_gene: TRBV20-1
d_gene: .
j_gene: TRBJ2-2
abundance: few
CDR3aa: CSALLTGLRGELFF
CDR3nt: TGCAGTGCCCTCCTAACAGGGTTGCGCGGGGAGCTGTTTTTT

v_gene: TRBV4-1
d_gene: .
j_gene: TRBJ1-2
abundance: few
CDR3aa: CASSQDLLNYGYTF
CDR3nt: TGCGCCAGCAGCCAAGATCTCCTTAACTATGGCTACACCTTC

v_gene: TRBV7-8
d_gene: TRBD2
j_gene: TRBJ2-1
abundance: .
CDR3aa: CASSFLKGLAATYNEQFF
CDR3nt: TGTGCCAGCAGCTTCTTGAAGGGACTAGCGGCGACTTACAATGAGCAGTTCTTC

v_gene: TRBV7-7
d_gene: TRBD2
j_gene: TRBJ2-5
abundance: .
CDR3aa: CASSLLGGGEGETQYF
CDR3nt: TGTGCTAGCAGCTTACTTGGCGGAGGGGAGGGAGAGACCCAGTACTTC

v_gene: TRBV29-1
d_gene: .
j_gene: TRBJ1-2
abundance: .
CDR3aa: CSAKDRRGNYGYTF
CDR3nt: TGCAGCGCCAAGGACAGAAGGGGAAACTATGGCTACACCTTC

v_gene: TRBV6-1
d_gene: TRBD1
j_gene: TRBJ2-7
abundance: .
CDR3aa: CASSVGAGGSYEQYF
CDR3nt: TGTGCCAGCAGTGTCGGGGCAGGGGGTTCCTACGAGCAGTACTTC

v_gene: TRBV7-5
d_gene: .
j_gene: TRBJ2-7
abundance: once
CDR3aa: CISVSEAPIPSSSYEQYF
CDR3nt: .

v_gene: TRBV7-2
d_gene: TRBD2
j_gene: TRBJ2-2
abundance: few
CDR3aa: CASSLGDRTRSAGELFF
CDR3nt: TGTGCCAGCAGCTTGGGGGACCGGACTAGATCGGCCGGGGAGCTGTTTTTT

v_gene: TRBV6-6
d_gene: TRBD2
j_gene: TRBJ2-3
abundance: few
CDR3aa: CASEGSGGSGGRADTQYF
CDR3nt: TGTGCCAGCGAGGGAAGCGGCGGCAGCGGGGGTAGGGCAGATACGCAGTATTTT

v_gene: TRBV7-9
d_gene: .
j_gene: TRBJ1-2
abundance: few
CDR3aa: CASSLGQSGNYGYTF
CDR3nt: TGTGCCAGCAGCTTAGGACAATCTGGCAACTATGGCTACACCTTC